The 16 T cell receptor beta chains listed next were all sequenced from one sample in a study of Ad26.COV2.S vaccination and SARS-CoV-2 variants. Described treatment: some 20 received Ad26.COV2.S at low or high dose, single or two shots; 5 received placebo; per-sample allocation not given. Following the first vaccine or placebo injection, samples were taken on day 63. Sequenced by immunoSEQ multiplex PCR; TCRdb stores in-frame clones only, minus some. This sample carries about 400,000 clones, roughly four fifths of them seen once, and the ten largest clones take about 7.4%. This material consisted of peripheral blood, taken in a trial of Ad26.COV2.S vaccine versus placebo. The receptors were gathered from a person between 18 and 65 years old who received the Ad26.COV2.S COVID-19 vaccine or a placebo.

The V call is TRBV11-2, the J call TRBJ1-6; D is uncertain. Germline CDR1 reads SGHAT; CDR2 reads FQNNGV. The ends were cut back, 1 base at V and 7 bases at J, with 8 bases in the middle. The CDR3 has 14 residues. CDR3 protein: CASSLVRRNSPLHF. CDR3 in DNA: TGTGCCAGCAGCTTAGTGCGGCGGAATTCACCCCTCCACTTT. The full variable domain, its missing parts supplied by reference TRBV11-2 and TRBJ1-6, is EAGVAQSPRYKIIEKRQSVAFWCNPISGHATLYWYQQILGQGPKLLIQFQNNGVVDDSQLPKDRFSAERLKGVDSTLKIQPAKLEDSAVYLCASSLVRRNSPLHFGNGTRLTVT.

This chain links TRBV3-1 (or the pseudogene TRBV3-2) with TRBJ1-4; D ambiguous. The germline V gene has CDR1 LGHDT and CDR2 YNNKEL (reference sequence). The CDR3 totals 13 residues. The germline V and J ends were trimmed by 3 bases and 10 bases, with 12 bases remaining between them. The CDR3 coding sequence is TGTGCCAGCAGCCAGTGGAGGGATGGAAAACTGTTTTTT. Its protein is CASSQWRDGKLFF.

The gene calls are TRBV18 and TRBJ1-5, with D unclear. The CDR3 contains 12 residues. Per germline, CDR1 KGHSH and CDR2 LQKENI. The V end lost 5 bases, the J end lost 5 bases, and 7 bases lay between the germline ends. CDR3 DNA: TGTGCCAGCTCAGATATCGATCAGCCCCAGCATTTT. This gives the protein CASSDIDQPQHF.

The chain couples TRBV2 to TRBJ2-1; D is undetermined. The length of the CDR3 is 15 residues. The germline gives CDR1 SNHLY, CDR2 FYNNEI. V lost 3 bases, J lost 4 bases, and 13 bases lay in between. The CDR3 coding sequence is TGTGCCAGCAGTGAGCGAGGTGGGCGGTACAATGAGCAGTTCTTC. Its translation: CASSERGGRYNEQFF.

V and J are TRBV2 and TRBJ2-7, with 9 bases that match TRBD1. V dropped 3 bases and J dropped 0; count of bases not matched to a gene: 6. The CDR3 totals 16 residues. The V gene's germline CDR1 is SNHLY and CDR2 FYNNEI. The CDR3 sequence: CASSEFWDRVSYEQYF. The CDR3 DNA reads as TGTGCCAGCAGTGAGTTTTGGGACAGGGTCTCCTACGAGCAGTACTTC.

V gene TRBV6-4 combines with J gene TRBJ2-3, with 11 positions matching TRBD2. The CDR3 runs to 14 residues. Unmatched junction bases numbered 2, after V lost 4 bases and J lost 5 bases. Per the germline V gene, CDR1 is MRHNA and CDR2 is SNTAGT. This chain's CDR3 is CASSVAGGQDTQYF. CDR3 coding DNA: TGTGCCAGCAGTGTAGCGGGAGGGCAAGATACGCAGTATTTT.

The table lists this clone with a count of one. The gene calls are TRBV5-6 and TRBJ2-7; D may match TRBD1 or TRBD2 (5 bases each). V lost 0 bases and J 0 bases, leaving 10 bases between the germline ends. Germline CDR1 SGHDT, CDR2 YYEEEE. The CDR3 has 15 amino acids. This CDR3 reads CASSLVGTDSYEQYF. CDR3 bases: TGTGCCAGCAGCTTGGTGGGGACGGACTCCTACGAGCAGTACTTC.

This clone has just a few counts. CDR3 bases: TGCGCCAGCAGGCCGACCAGGGGGCGGGAGGCTTTCTTT. It encodes CASRPTRGREAFF. The chain is built from TRBV5-1 and TRBJ1-1; the match to TRBD1 covers 8 bases. The CDR3 length is 13 residues. The germline gives CDR1 SGHRS, CDR2 YFSETQ. Trimming cost V 5 bases and J 11 bases; bases outside gene matches: 11.

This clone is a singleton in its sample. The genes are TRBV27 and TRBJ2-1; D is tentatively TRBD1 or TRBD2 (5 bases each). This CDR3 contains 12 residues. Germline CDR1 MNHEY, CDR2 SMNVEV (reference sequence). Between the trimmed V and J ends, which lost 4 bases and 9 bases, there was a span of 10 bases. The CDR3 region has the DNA TGTGCCAGCAGTTCCTCAGGGAGTGAGCAGTTCTTC. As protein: CASSSSGSEQFF.

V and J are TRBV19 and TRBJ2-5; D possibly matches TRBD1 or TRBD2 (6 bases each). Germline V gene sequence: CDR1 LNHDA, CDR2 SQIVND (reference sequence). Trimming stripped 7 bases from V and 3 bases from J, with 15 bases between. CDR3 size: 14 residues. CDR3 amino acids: CASKKGGSKETQYF. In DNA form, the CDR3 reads TGTGCCAGTAAAAAGGGGGGATCAAAAGAGACCCAGTACTTC.

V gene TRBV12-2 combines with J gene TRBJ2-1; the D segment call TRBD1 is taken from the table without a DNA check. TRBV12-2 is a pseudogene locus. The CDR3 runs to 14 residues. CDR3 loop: CASRLGRTVNEQFF. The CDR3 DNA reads TGTGCAAGTCGCTTAGGGCGGACAGTGAATGAGCAGTTCTTC.

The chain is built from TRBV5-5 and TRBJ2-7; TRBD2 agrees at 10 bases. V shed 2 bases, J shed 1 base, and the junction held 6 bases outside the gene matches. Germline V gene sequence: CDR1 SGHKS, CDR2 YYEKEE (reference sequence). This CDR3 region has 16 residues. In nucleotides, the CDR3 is TGTGCCAGCAGCTTTAGCGGGGGGTCCGGATCCTACGAGCAGTACTTC. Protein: CASSFSGGSGSYEQYF.

The CDR3 coding sequence is TGTGCCAGCAGTTACTCGTGGGACAGGGTCAGTGGCTACACCTTC. The encoded protein is CASSYSWDRVSGYTF. The chain has TRBV6-5 and TRBJ1-2, with 9 bases matching TRBD1. V dropped 0 bases and J dropped 7; count of bases not matched to a gene: 6. Germline V gene lookup returns CDR1 MNHEY and CDR2 SVGAGI. CDR3 length equals 15 residues.

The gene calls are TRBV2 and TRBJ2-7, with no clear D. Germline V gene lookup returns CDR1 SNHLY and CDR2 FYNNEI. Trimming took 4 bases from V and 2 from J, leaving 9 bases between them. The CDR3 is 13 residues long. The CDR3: CASSGTFTYEQYF. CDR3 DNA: TGTGCCAGCAGTGGGACGTTTACCTACGAGCAGTACTTC.

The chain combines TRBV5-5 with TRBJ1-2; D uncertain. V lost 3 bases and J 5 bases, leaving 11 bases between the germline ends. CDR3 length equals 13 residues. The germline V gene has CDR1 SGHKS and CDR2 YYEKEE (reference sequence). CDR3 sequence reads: CASSSVAGYGYTF. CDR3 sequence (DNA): TGTGCCAGCAGCTCGGTCGCGGGATATGGCTACACCTTC.

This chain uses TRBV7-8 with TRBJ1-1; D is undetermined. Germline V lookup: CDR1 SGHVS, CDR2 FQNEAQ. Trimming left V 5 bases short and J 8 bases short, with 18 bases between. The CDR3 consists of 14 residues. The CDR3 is CASSPPGLQWEAFF. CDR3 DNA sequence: TGTGCCAGCAGCCCACCCGGCCTACAGTGGGAAGCTTTCTTT. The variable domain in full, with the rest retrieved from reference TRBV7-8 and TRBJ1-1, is GAGVSQSPRYKVAKRGQDVALRCDPISGHVSLFWYQQALGQGPEFLTYFQNEAQLDKSGLPSDRFFAERPEGSVSTLKIQRTQQEDSAVYLCASSPPGLQWEAFFGQGTRLTVV.